This TCR beta chain was found in a study of T cell changes during pregnancy in multiple sclerosis. Clones were read by immunoSEQ multiplex PCR, and TCRdb kept only the in-frame ones, dropping some. The sample lists 45,000 to 55,000 clones; nearly 95% were seen once. V shed 1 base and J shed 6 bases, with 7 bases lying between them. Germline-derived CDR1 and CDR2 are SGHVS and FNYEAQ. This CDR3 is built from 13 residues. The source is a female donor in good health, enrolled as a control in a pregnancy study. Sequenced material: CD4+ T cells from peripheral blood mononuclear cells, taken after pregnancy. The V gene is TRBV7-6, the J gene TRBJ2-1; no clear D. The DNA for the CDR3 is TGTGCCAGCAGCTTAGTGCGAGGCAATGAGCAGTTCTTC. This encodes CASSLVRGNEQFF.